Below are 14 T cell receptor beta chains sequenced from a single sample in a study of cytomegalovirus exposure and HLA in healthy donors. PCR was performed using 60 Vbeta and 13 Jbeta primers. Clones were read by immunoSEQ multiplex PCR, and TCRdb kept only the in-frame ones, dropping some. The sample contains about 110,000 clones, around two thirds of which appear only once. The sequencing input was PBMCs. The receptors were sampled from a woman between 35 and 50 years old in good health and CMV-seropositive.

The chain employs TRBV5-6 and TRBJ1-5; 7 nucleotides match TRBD1. The CDR3 totals 17 residues. Losses at the gene ends were 4 bases for V and 4 bases for J; bases not matched to a gene: 14. Germline lookup yields CDR1 SGHDT and CDR2 YYEEEE. CDR3 amino acids: CASSLFGQVATNQPQHF. As DNA, the CDR3 is TGTGCCAGCAGCCTGTTTGGACAGGTAGCTACAAATCAGCCCCAGCATTTT.

The V gene is TRBV6-1, the J gene TRBJ2-5, with 7 bases that match TRBD1. There are 14 residues in the CDR3. Germline lookup yields CDR1 MNHNS and CDR2 SASEGT. Trimming took 4 bases from V and 7 from J; bases not matched to a gene: 9. The CDR3 sequence is CASSAADRVGTQYF. The CDR3 DNA sequence: TGTGCCAGCAGTGCCGCCGACAGGGTCGGGACCCAGTACTTC.

V gene TRBV5-6 combines with J gene TRBJ2-3; 7 nucleotides agree with TRBD2. From germline, CDR1 is SGHDT and CDR2 YYEEEE. V dropped 5 bases and J dropped 5; count of bases not matched to a gene: 8. CDR3 length: 14 amino acids. The chain's CDR3 is CASRGGGGGDTQYF. The CDR3 DNA is TGTGCCAGCAGGGGTGGGGGGGGAGGAGATACGCAGTATTTT.

The V call is TRBV27, the J call TRBJ1-5; 9 bases agree with TRBD1. Trimming took 3 bases from V and 5 from J; bases not matched to a gene: 2. The CDR3 consists of 14 residues. Germline values: CDR1 MNHEY, CDR2 SMNVEV (reference sequence). CDR3 sequence: CASSFDRGYQPQHF. In DNA, the CDR3 is TGTGCCAGCAGTTTTGACAGGGGGTATCAGCCCCAGCATTTT.

This chain links TRBV15 with TRBJ1-4, with a possible D match to TRBD1 (5 bases). This CDR3 is built from 15 residues. Trimming left V 0 bases short and J 4 bases short, with 9 bases between. The germline CDR1 and CDR2 sequences are LNHNV and YYDKDF (reference sequence). The DNA for the CDR3 is TGTGCCACCAGCAGAGATCAGGACAATAATGAAAAACTGTTTTTT. As protein: CATSRDQDNNEKLFF.

This chain joins TRBV11-1 and TRBJ2-3; D perhaps matches TRBD1 (5 bases). Trimming removed 1 base at V and 7 bases at J, with 12 bases between. The CDR3 runs to 14 residues. Per the germline V gene, CDR1 is SGHAT and CDR2 is FQDESV (reference sequence). CDR3 sequence: CASSLGQGLNTQYF. The CDR3 DNA sequence: TGTGCCAGCAGCTTAGGCCAGGGTCTAAATACGCAGTATTTT.

The chain couples TRBV9 to TRBJ2-7; D possibly corresponds to TRBD1 (5 bases). The CDR3 is 15 residues long. Trimming left V 0 bases short and J 2 bases short, with 12 bases between. The V gene's germline CDR1 is SGDLS and CDR2 YYNGEE. The CDR3 region is CASSVAPLGAYEQYF. DNA for the CDR3: TGTGCCAGCAGCGTAGCCCCATTAGGGGCCTACGAGCAGTACTTC.

DNA for the CDR3: TGTGCCAGCAGCCAGGGGACAGCTAATTCACCCCTCCACTTT. Translation gives CASSQGTANSPLHF. The J gene is TRBJ1-6, the V gene TRBV14; 7 nucleotides agree with TRBD1. Germline CDR1 and CDR2: SGHDN and FVKESK. V shed 3 bases, J shed 6 bases, and the junction held 2 bases outside the gene matches. The CDR3 extends over 14 amino acids.

The chain combines TRBV15 with TRBJ2-6; D perhaps matches TRBD1 (7 bases). This CDR3 comprises 15 residues. Germline V gives CDR1 LNHNV, CDR2 YYDKDF (reference sequence). Trimming took off 3 bases at V and 3 bases at J, with 9 bases between the two ends. The CDR3 is CATSSRGDGANVLTF. DNA for the CDR3: TGTGCCACCAGCAGCAGGGGGGATGGGGCCAACGTCCTGACTTTC.

The gene calls are TRBV5-1 and TRBJ2-3; D uncertain. The ends were cut back, 7 bases at V and 4 bases at J, with 10 bases in the middle. The CDR3 runs to 12 residues. CDR1 and CDR2 from the germline V gene are SGHRS and YFSETQ. The CDR3 is CASGGEADTQYF. The CDR3 region has the DNA TGCGCCAGCGGTGGTGAGGCAGATACGCAGTATTTT.

CDR3 protein: CASSLYTGGTEAFF. The DNA of the CDR3 is TGTGCCAGCAGTTTATATACAGGGGGCACCGAAGCTTTCTTT. The V and J genes are TRBV27 and TRBJ1-1; 9 bases match TRBD1. The CDR3 covers 14 residues. V trimming: 1 base; J trimming: 8 bases; junction bases outside the gene matches: 5. Germline V gene lookup returns CDR1 MNHEY and CDR2 SMNVEV (reference sequence).

This chain connects TRBV2 to TRBJ1-6; tentatively, D is TRBD1 (5 bases). V was trimmed by 0 bases and J by 7 bases, leaving 10 bases between them. There are 15 residues in the CDR3. Germline V gene lookup returns CDR1 SNHLY and CDR2 FYNNEI. As DNA, the CDR3 is TGTGCCAGCAGTGAAGCGCAGGGATCCAATTCACCCCTCCACTTT. As protein: CASSEAQGSNSPLHF.

The chain recombines TRBV5-1 with TRBJ2-5; 10 bases match TRBD1. The CDR3 sequence is 15 residues long. Trimming cost V 2 bases and J 5 bases; bases outside gene matches: 6. CDR1 and CDR2 (germline): SGHRS, YFSETQ. CDR3 sequence: CASSFGTGVRETQYF. The CDR3 DNA reads as TGCGCCAGCAGCTTTGGGACAGGGGTTAGGGAGACCCAGTACTTC.

This clone was recorded once. The chain recombines TRBV6-6 with TRBJ2-7, with a tentative D call TRBD2 (5 bases). This CDR3 has 13 amino acids. V lost 2 bases and J lost 5, with 10 bases in between. Germline loops: CDR1 MNHNY, CDR2 SVGAGI (reference sequence). DNA for the CDR3: TGTGCCAGCAGTTACCCGACGAGGGACGAGCAGTACTTC. Protein sequence: CASSYPTRDEQYF.